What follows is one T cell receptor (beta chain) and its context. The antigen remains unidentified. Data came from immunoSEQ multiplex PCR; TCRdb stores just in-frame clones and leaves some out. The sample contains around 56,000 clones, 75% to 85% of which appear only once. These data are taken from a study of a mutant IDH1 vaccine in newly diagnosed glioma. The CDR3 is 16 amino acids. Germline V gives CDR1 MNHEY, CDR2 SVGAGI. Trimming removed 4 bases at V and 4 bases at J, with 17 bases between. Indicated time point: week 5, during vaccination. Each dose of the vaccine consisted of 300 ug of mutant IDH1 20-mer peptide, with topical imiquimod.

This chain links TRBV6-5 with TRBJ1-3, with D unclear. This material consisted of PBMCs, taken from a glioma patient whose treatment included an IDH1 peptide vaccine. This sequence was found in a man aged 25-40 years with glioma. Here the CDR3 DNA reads TGTGCCAGCAGTTCAACGTGGGGTGATGCGGGAAACACCATATATTTT. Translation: CASSSTWGDAGNTIYF.